Described below is a single T cell receptor beta chain sequence and its context. Produced via immunoSEQ multiplex PCR; TCRdb's table is partial and in-frame only. Counted here are roughly 38,000 clones, around 83% occurring once; the ten biggest clones make up approximately 60%. This CDR3 has 14 residues. The germline V and J ends were trimmed by 4 bases and 10 bases, with 15 bases remaining between them. The germline V gene encodes CDR1 SGHRS and CDR2 YFSETQ. The record originates from a study of blood T cell repertoires in COVID-19. The J gene is TRBJ1-6, the V gene TRBV5-1; D may be TRBD1 (6 bases). The sequencing sample was made of peripheral blood. The receptor's source is a man between 65 and 80 years old with acute or convalescent COVID-19. CDR3 amino acids: CASSEITGSSPLHF. As DNA, the CDR3 is TGCGCCAGCAGCGAAATCACAGGGTCCTCACCCCTCCACTTT.